The 4 T cell receptor beta chains presented below share a single source sample, sequenced in a study of T cell responses to AZD1222 COVID-19 vaccine. Assay: immunoSEQ multiplex PCR; the TCRdb copy retains only in-frame clones and omits some. The sample includes 150,000 to 200,000 clones, approximately 93% of them seen just once. The sequencing used peripheral blood, collected on day 0 of AZD1222 vaccination. The receptor set was obtained from an adult in good health.

The rearrangement uses TRBV27 and TRBJ2-1; D not resolved. Looked up from germline, CDR1 is MNHEY and CDR2 is SMNVEV (reference sequence). V was trimmed by 0 bases and J by 3 bases, leaving 6 bases between them. This CDR3 contains 14 residues. The DNA of the CDR3 is TGTGCCAGCAGTTTATCGGAGTTCTACAATGAGCAGTTCTTC. Amino acids: CASSLSEFYNEQFF.

The chain combines TRBV3-1 (or the pseudogene TRBV3-2) with TRBJ1-4; D is possibly TRBD1 (6 bases). Per germline, CDR1 LGHDT and CDR2 YNNKEL (reference sequence). The CDR3 consists of 14 residues. V shed 2 bases and J shed 4 bases, with 8 bases lying between them. In nucleotides, the CDR3 is TGTGCCAGCAGCCAAACAGGGCTTAATGAAAAACTGTTTTTT. Its protein product is CASSQTGLNEKLFF.

V and J are TRBV7-2 and TRBJ2-7, with D perhaps TRBD1 (5 bases). The V and J ends lost 6 bases and 2 bases respectively, with 14 bases between them. Germline V CDR1 and CDR2: SGHTA, FQGNSA. The CDR3 spans 14 residues. Here the CDR3 DNA reads TGTGCCAGCAGGCTTTCGGCCAGGGCCTACGAGCAGTACTTC. Translated, it gives CASRLSARAYEQYF. The full variable domain, completed using reference TRBV7-2 and TRBJ2-7, is GAGVSQSPSNKVTEKGKDVELRCDPISGHTALYWYRQSLGQGLEFLIYFQGNSAPDKSGLPSDRFSAERTGGSVSTLTIQRTQQEDSAVYLCASRLSARAYEQYFGPGTRLTVT.

The gene calls are TRBV6-4 and TRBJ2-3, with D maybe TRBD2 (6 bases). The CDR3 loop spans 12 amino acids. V lost 4 bases, J lost 9 bases, and 11 bases lay in between. The germline V gene encodes CDR1 MRHNA and CDR2 SNTAGT. The chain's CDR3 is CASSGPGGTQYF. CDR3 bases: TGTGCCAGCAGTGGCCCCGGGGGAACGCAGTATTTT.